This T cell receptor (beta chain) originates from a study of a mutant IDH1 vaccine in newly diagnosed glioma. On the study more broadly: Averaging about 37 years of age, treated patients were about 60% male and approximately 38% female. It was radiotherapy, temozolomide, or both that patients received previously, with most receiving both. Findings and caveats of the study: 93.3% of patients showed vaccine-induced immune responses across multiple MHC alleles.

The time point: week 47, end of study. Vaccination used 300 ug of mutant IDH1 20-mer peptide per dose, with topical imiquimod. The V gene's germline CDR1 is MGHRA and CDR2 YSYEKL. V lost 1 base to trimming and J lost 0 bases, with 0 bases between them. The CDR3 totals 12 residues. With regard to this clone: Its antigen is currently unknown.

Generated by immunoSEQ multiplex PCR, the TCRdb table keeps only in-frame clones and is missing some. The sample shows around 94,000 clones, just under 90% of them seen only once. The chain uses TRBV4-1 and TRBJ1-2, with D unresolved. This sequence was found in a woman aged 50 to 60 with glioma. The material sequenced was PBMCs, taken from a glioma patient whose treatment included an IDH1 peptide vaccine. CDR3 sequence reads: CASSQANYGYTF. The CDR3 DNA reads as TGCGCCAGCAGCCAAGCTAACTATGGCTACACCTTC.